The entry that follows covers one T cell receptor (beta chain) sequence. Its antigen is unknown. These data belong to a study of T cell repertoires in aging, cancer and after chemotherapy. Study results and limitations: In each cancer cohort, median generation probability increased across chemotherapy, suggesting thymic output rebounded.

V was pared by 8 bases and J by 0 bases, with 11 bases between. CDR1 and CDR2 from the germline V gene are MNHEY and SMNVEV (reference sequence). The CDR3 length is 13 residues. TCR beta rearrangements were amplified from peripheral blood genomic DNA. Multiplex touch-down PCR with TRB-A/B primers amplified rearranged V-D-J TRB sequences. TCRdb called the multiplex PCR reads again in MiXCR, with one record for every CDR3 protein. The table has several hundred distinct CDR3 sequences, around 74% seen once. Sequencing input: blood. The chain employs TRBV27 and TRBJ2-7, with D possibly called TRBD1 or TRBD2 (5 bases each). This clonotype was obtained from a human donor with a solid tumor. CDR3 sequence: CASGTPNSYEQYF. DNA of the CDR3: TGTGCCAGCGGGACGCCCAACTCCTACGAGCAGTACTTC.